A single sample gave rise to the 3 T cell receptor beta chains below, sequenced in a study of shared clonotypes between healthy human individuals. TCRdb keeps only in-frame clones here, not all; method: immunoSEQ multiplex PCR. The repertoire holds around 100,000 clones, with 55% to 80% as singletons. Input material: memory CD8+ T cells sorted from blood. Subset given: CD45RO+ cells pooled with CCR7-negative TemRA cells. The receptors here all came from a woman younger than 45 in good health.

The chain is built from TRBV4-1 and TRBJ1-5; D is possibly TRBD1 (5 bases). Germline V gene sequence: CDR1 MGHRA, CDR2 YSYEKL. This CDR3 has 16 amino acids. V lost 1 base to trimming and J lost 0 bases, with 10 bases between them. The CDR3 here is CASSQGQHFSNQPQHF. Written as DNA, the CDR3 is TGCGCCAGCAGCCAAGGACAGCATTTTAGCAATCAGCCCCAGCATTTT.

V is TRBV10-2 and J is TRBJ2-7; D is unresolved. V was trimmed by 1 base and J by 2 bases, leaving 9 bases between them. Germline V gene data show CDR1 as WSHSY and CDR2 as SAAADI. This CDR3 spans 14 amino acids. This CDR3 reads CASSEFQGPYEQYF. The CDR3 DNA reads TGCGCCAGCAGTGAGTTTCAAGGCCCCTACGAGCAGTACTTC.

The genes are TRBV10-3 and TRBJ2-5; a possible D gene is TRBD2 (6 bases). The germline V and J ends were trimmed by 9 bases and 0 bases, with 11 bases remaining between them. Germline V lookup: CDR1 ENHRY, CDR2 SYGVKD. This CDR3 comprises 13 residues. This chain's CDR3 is CAMRQRDQETQYF. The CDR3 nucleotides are TGTGCCATGCGACAGCGGGACCAAGAGACCCAGTACTTC.